These T cell receptor beta chains were read from a single sample in a study of T cell changes during pregnancy in multiple sclerosis. Assay: immunoSEQ multiplex PCR; the TCRdb copy retains only in-frame clones and omits some. Of 90,000 or so clones in the sample, nearly 95% are singletons; the top ten hold approximately 1.7%. Material: peripheral blood, obtained after pregnancy. Receptors were obtained from a female donor in good health, enrolled as a control in a pregnancy study. CDR3s include the opening cysteine and the closing phenylalanine or tryptophan. A D gene is named only where the DNA matches it firmly. For some rows the clone size is stated as once, few or many, or as a class when expanded; others skip it.

CDR3 protein | CDR3 DNA | D gene | V gene | clone size | J gene
CASSSTLGWGEFF | NA | NA | TRBV28 | few | TRBJ2-1
CASSYARGKQETQYF | TGTGCCAGCAGTTACGCCAGGGGCAAACAAGAGACCCAGTACTTC | NA | TRBV6-6 | NA | TRBJ2-5
CASSYPGRGQVSNEKLFF | TGTGCCAGCAGTTACCCGGGCAGGGGGCAGGTCTCTAATGAAAAACTGTTTTTT | TRBD1 | TRBV28 | NA | TRBJ1-4
CASSSNSGRGSEQYF | TGTGCCAGCAGCTCCAATAGCGGGAGGGGCTCCGAGCAGTACTTC | TRBD2 | TRBV11-2 | NA | TRBJ2-7
CASRPQGGNQPQHF | TGTGCCAGTAGGCCACAGGGGGGCAATCAGCCCCAGCATTTT | TRBD1 | TRBV19 | NA | TRBJ1-5
CASSLVSSPSYEQYF | TGTGCCAGCAGCTTAGTCTCTAGTCCCTCCTACGAGCAGTACTTC | NA | TRBV7-9 | NA | TRBJ2-7
CASSVRGTSGTDTQYF | TGTGCCAGCAGCGTAAGGGGGACTAGCGGCACAGATACGCAGTATTTT | TRBD2 | TRBV9 | NA | TRBJ2-3
CASSGFRGRDQETQYF | TGTGCCAGCAGTGGGTTCCGGGGAAGGGACCAAGAGACCCAGTACTTC | NA | TRBV2 | NA | TRBJ2-5
CASSYSAGSLGEQYF | TGTGCCAGCAGTTACTCGGCAGGGTCCCTCGGCGAGCAGTACTTC | NA | TRBV6-5 | NA | TRBJ2-7
CASSLGRMDIQYF | TGCGCCAGCAGCTTGGGGCGGATGGACATTCAGTACTTC | NA | TRBV5-1 | NA | TRBJ2-4
CASFAEGGEQYF | TGTGCCAGCTTCGCCGAGGGAGGGGAGCAGTACTTC | TRBD2 | TRBV28 | NA | TRBJ2-7
CSVEGEERKTQYF | TGCAGCGTTGAGGGCGAAGAACGGAAGACCCAGTACTTC | NA | TRBV29-1 | NA | TRBJ2-5
CASSTRTGEDTQYF | TGTGCCAGCAGCACGAGGACAGGGGAAGATACGCAGTATTTT | TRBD1 | TRBV11-3 | once | TRBJ2-3
CSVEVGRTATNEKLFF | TGCAGCGTTGAAGTAGGCAGGACAGCAACTAATGAAAAACTGTTTTTT | NA | TRBV29-1 | NA | TRBJ1-4
CASSRKGDEQYF | TGTGCCAGCAGCCGTAAGGGGGACGAGCAGTACTTC | NA | TRBV6-5 | once | TRBJ2-7
CASFPGAGGTYNEQFF | TGTGCCAGCTTCCCTGGGGCGGGAGGTACCTACAATGAGCAGTTCTTC | TRBD2 | TRBV5-5 | NA | TRBJ2-1
CASSFRGYGYTF | TGTGCCAGCAGTTTTAGAGGGTATGGCTACACCTTC | NA | TRBV28 | NA | TRBJ1-2
CASREGGRSYNEQFF | TGCGCCAGCAGGGAGGGGGGGAGGTCCTACAATGAGCAGTTCTTC | NA | TRBV10-1 | NA | TRBJ2-1
CASSYGGAGQPQHF | TGTGCCAGCAGTTACGGGGGGGCTGGTCAGCCCCAGCATTTT | NA | TRBV6-5 | NA | TRBJ1-5
CASTWGLAGGPGDTQYF | TGTGCCAGCACCTGGGGTCTAGCGGGAGGGCCGGGAGATACGCAGTATTTT | TRBD2 | TRBV28 | NA | TRBJ2-3
CASSEGGPRGGYTF | TGTGCCAGCAGTGAAGGGGGGCCTCGGGGTGGCTACACCTTC | NA | TRBV2 | once | TRBJ1-2
CASSRQGSYYEQYF | TGTGCCAGTAGTAGGCAGGGGTCCTACTACGAGCAGTACTTC | NA | TRBV19 | NA | TRBJ2-7
CSVTRWGQDYEQYF | TGCAGCGTGACCCGATGGGGACAGGACTACGAGCAGTACTTC | TRBD1 | TRBV29-1 | NA | TRBJ2-7
CASSLGLAGGQDEQFF | TGTGCCAGCAGCTTGGGACTAGCGGGAGGGCAGGATGAGCAGTTCTTC | TRBD2 | TRBV5-4 | NA | TRBJ2-1
CASSQIASGSPKNIQYF | TGCGCCAGCAGCCAAATCGCTAGCGGGAGCCCCAAAAACATTCAGTACTTC | TRBD2 | TRBV4-1 | NA | TRBJ2-4
CASSLEGGLYNEQFF | TGTGCCAGCAGTTTAGAAGGAGGACTCTACAATGAGCAGTTCTTC | NA | TRBV28 | NA | TRBJ2-1
CASKADRVIDTEAFF | TGTGCCAGCAAAGCTGACAGGGTGATCGACACTGAAGCTTTCTTT | TRBD1 | TRBV27 | NA | TRBJ1-1
CASSAGNEQFF | TGTGCCAGCAGCGCGGGAAATGAGCAGTTCTTC | NA | TRBV9 | NA | TRBJ2-1
CASSKGDRVTYEQYF | TGTGCCAGCAGCAAAGGGGACAGGGTCACCTACGAGCAGTACTTC | NA | TRBV21-1 | NA | TRBJ2-7
CASSFRRGNLEQYF | TGTGCCAGCAGTTTCCGCAGGGGAAACCTCGAGCAGTACTTC | NA | TRBV27 | NA | TRBJ2-7
CASSPGTANQPQHF | TGTGCCAGCAGTCCCGGGACAGCAAATCAGCCCCAGCATTTT | TRBD1 | TRBV6-1 | NA | TRBJ1-5
CAWSSTSGRGDEQYF | TGTGCCTGGAGTAGTACTAGCGGGAGAGGGGACGAGCAGTACTTC | TRBD2 | TRBV30 | NA | TRBJ2-7
CASSLEGGDRLYGYTF | TGTGCCAGCAGCTTGGAAGGGGGAGATCGACTCTATGGCTACACCTTC | NA | TRBV5-4 | NA | TRBJ1-2
CASSQPARGLYTQYF | TGCGCCAGCAGCCAACCTGCCCGCGGCCTTTATACGCAGTATTTT | NA | TRBV4-1 | NA | TRBJ2-3
CASSSGLADYNEQFF | TGCGCCAGCAGCTCGGGACTAGCGGATTACAATGAGCAGTTCTTC | TRBD2 | TRBV5-1 | NA | TRBJ2-1
CASSFEVFAGYEQFF | TGTGCCAGCAGTTTTGAAGTATTTGCAGGGTACGAGCAGTTCTTC | NA | TRBV6-1 | NA | TRBJ2-1
CASSYFSGRFRDIQYF | TGTGCCAGCAGTTACTTCAGCGGGAGGTTCCGTGACATTCAGTACTTC | TRBD2 | TRBV6-5 | NA | TRBJ2-4
CASSGTGGAYNEQFF | TGTGCCAGCAGTGGGACAGGGGGGGCCTACAATGAGCAGTTCTTC | TRBD1 | TRBV2 | NA | TRBJ2-1
CASSQGQPYEQYF | TGCGCCAGCAGCCAAGGACAGCCCTACGAGCAGTACTTC | NA | TRBV4-1 | NA | TRBJ2-7
CASSLQGRAGELFF | TGCGCCAGCAGCTTACAGGGGCGCGCCGGGGAGCTGTTTTTT | TRBD1 | TRBV5-1 | few | TRBJ2-2
CASSRGQGRGEQYF | TGTGCCAGCAGTAGAGGACAGGGTAGGGGGGAGCAGTACTTC | TRBD1 | TRBV28 | once | TRBJ2-7
CASSQRGTSLGTDTQYF | TGTGCCAGCAGCCAGCGCGGGACTTCCTTGGGCACAGATACGCAGTATTTT | NA | TRBV4-2 | NA | TRBJ2-3
CASSQDSGGVSYNEQFF | TGCGCCAGCAGCCAAGATTCCGGAGGGGTCTCCTACAATGAGCAGTTCTTC | NA | TRBV4-1 | once | TRBJ2-1
CASGRQGLLEAFF | TGTGCCAGCGGGCGACAGGGCCTACTTGAAGCTTTCTTT | TRBD1 | TRBV2 | NA | TRBJ1-1
CASSQDGTSGSTDTQYF | TGTGCCAGCAGCCAAGACGGGACTAGCGGGAGCACAGATACGCAGTATTTT | TRBD2 | TRBV14 | NA | TRBJ2-3
CASSSPPIHETQYF | TGTGCCAGCAGCTCACCTCCTATTCACGAGACCCAGTACTTC | NA | TRBV7-2 | NA | TRBJ2-5